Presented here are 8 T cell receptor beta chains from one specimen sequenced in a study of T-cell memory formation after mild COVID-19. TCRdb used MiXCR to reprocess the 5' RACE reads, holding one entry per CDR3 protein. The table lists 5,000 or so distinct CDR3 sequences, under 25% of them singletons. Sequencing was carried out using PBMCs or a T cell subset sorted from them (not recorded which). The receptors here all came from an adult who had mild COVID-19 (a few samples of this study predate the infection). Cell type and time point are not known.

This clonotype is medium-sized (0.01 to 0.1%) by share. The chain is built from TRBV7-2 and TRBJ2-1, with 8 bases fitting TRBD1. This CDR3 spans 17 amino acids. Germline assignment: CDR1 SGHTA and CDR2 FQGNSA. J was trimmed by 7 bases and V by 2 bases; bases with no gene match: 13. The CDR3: CASSLTKWRQGYNEQFF. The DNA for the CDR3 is TGTGCCAGCAGCTTAACCAAATGGCGACAGGGGTATAATGAGCAGTTCTTC.

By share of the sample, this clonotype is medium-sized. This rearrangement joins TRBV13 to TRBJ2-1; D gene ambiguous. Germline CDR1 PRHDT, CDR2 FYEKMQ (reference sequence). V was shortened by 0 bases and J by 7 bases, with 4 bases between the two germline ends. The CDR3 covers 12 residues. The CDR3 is CASSLGLNEQFF. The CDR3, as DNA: TGTGCCAGCAGCTTAGGCCTAAATGAGCAGTTCTTC.

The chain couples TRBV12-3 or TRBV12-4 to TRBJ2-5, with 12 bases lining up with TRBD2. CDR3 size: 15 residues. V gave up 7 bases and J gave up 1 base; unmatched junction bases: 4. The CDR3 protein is CASTPSGGAQETQYF. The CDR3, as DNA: TGTGCCAGCACCCCTAGCGGGGGGGCCCAAGAGACCCAGTACTTC.

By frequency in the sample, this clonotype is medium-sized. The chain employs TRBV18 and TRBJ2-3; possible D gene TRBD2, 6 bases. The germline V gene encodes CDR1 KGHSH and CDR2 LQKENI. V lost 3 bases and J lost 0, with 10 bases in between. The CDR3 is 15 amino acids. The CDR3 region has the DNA TGTGCCAGCTCACCCGCGGGACGGAGCACAGATACGCAGTATTTT. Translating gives CASSPAGRSTDTQYF.

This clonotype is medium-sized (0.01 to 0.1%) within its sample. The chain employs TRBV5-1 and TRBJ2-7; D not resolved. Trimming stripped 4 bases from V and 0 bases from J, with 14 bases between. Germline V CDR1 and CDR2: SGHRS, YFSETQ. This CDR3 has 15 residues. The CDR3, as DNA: TGCGCCAGCAGCGGATCTGACACCGACTCCTACGAGCAGTACTTC. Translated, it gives CASSGSDTDSYEQYF.

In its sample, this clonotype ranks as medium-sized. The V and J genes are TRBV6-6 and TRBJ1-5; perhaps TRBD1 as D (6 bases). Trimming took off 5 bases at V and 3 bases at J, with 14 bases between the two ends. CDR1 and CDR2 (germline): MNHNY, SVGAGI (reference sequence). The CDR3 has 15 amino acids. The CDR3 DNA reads TGTGCCAGCAGTGGATCGGCAGGGGCCAATCAGCCCCAGCATTTT. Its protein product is CASSGSAGANQPQHF.

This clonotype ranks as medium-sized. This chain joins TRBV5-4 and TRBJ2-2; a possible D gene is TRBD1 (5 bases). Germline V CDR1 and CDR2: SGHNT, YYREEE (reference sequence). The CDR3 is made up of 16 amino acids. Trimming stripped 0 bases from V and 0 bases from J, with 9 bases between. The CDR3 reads CASSLEKGANTGELFF. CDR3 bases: TGTGCCAGCAGCTTGGAAAAAGGGGCGAACACCGGGGAGCTGTTTTTT.

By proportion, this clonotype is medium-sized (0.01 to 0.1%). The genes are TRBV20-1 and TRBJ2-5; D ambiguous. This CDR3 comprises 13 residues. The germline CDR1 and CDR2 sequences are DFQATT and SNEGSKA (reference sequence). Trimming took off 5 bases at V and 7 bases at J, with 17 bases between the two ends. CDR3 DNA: TGCAGTGCTCTGGATGCAGAGCGCGGGACCCAGTACTTC. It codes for CSALDAERGTQYF.